This T cell receptor beta chain was captured by sequencing in a study of T cells in localized non-small cell lung cancer. Points from the study as a whole: When the top 100 tumor clones were examined, a median about 60 of them also appeared in the adjacent lung, which was paired and uninvolved. Heterogeneity remains possible, as sequencing covered one tumor region only.

As to this clone: Its target is not known.

Measured with immunoSEQ multiplex PCR; TCRdb has only the in-frame clones, and not every one. The table has more than 11,000 clones, over 85% seen once. Germline V gene lookup returns CDR1 SGHVS and CDR2 FNYEAQ. The V gene end was trimmed by 5 bases and the J gene end by 4 bases; junction bases not matched to a gene: 6. This CDR3 is 15 amino acids long. This TCR was sampled from a man aged 40 to 70 with stage III lung adenocarcinoma. J is TRBJ2-7 and V is TRBV7-6; 12 bases fit TRBD2. Sample: peripheral blood mononuclear cells, taken before any cancer treatment. The CDR3 DNA follows: TGTGCCAGCAGCCCTCTAGCGGGAGGGCCATACGAGCAGTACTTC. Its protein is CASSPLAGGPYEQYF.